The rows below give T cell receptor beta chains drawn from one sample of a study of blood T cell repertoires in COVID-19. Clones were read by immunoSEQ multiplex PCR, and TCRdb kept only the in-frame ones, dropping some. This table has roughly 32,000 clones, 75% to 85% appearing once. Sequenced sample: peripheral blood. The receptors come from an elderly man with active COVID-19. CDR3s include the opening cysteine and the closing phenylalanine or tryptophan. Fields, in order: CDR3 protein, CDR3 DNA, J gene, D gene, clone size, V gene. A D gene is named only where the DNA matches it firmly. Expanded clones are given a class, and other clones once, few, many or no size at all.

CDR3: CASSSRQGLDSPLHF
DNA: TGCGCCAGCAGCTCTCGACAGGGCCTTGATTCACCCCTCCACTTT
J: TRBJ1-6
D: TRBD1
size: once
V: TRBV5-1

CDR3: CASSLLGGKGWKVF
DNA: TGTGCCAGCAGTTTATTGGGGGGTAAGGGCTGGAAAGTCTTC
J: TRBJ2-1
D: .
size: .
V: TRBV28

CDR3: CASSDPGRKHIQYF
DNA: TGTGCCAGCAGTGATCCAGGAAGGAAGCACATTCAGTACTTC
J: TRBJ2-4
D: .
size: .
V: TRBV6-4

CDR3: CAWRGGPNTEAFF
DNA: TGTGCCTGGAGGGGGGGGCCGAACACTGAAGCTTTCTTT
J: TRBJ1-1
D: .
size: .
V: TRBV30

CDR3: CVWSTPTYEQYF
DNA: TGCGTCTGGTCGACACCTACCTACGAGCAGTACTTC
J: TRBJ2-7
D: .
size: .
V: TRBV19

CDR3: CASDKRGKTGELFF
DNA: TGTGCCAGCGACAAGCGGGGGAAAACCGGGGAGCTGTTTTTT
J: TRBJ2-2
D: TRBD2
size: .
V: TRBV7-8

CDR3: CASIRFTSTDTQYF
DNA: TGTGCCAGCATTCGTTTTACTAGCACAGATACGCAGTATTTT
J: TRBJ2-3
D: .
size: .
V: TRBV6-5

CDR3: CASSPNPLAGGASEKQYF
DNA: TGTGCCAGCTCACCGAACCCACTAGCGGGGGGGGCGTCTGAAAAGCAGTACTTC
J: TRBJ2-7
D: TRBD2
size: .
V: TRBV18

CDR3: CASSSGTGASGELFF
DNA: TGTGCCAGCAGTTCCGGGACAGGGGCGTCCGGGGAGCTGTTTTTT
J: TRBJ2-2
D: TRBD1
size: .
V: TRBV6-5

CDR3: CASSLAGSNTGELFF
DNA: TGTGCCAGCAGCTTAGCGGGATCGAACACCGGGGAGCTGTTTTTT
J: TRBJ2-2
D: .
size: .
V: TRBV11-2

CDR3: CASSQDPGQQHEQFF
DNA: TGTGCCAGCAGCCAAGACCCAGGACAACAGCATGAGCAGTTCTTC
J: TRBJ2-1
D: .
size: .
V: TRBV4-2

CDR3: CASSHHNSYNSPLHF
DNA: TGTGCCAGTAGCCACCACAACTCCTATAATTCACCCCTCCACTTT
J: TRBJ1-6
D: .
size: .
V: TRBV19

CDR3: CASSRTPSGVAEAFF
DNA: TGTGCCAGCAGTCGTACCCCCTCAGGGGTAGCTGAAGCTTTCTTT
J: TRBJ1-1
D: .
size: .
V: TRBV6-5

CDR3: CASRLTAGAHREQFF
DNA: TGCGCCAGCAGACTCACAGCGGGGGCCCACCGTGAGCAGTTCTTC
J: TRBJ2-1
D: TRBD2
size: .
V: TRBV5-1

CDR3: CASSLVRGAGETNYGYTF
DNA: TGCGCCAGCAGCTTGGTCCGGGGGGCGGGAGAAACAAACTATGGCTACACCTTC
J: TRBJ1-2
D: .
size: .
V: TRBV5-1

CDR3: CASSRTGPINSPLHF
DNA: TGTGCCAGCAGCCGGACAGGCCCCATTAATTCACCCCTCCACTTT
J: TRBJ1-6
D: TRBD1
size: few
V: TRBV7-3

CDR3: CASSGGTGINQPQHF
DNA: TGTGCCAGCAGCGGGGGGACAGGGATCAATCAGCCCCAGCATTTT
J: TRBJ1-5
D: TRBD1
size: .
V: TRBV3-1/TRBV3-2

CDR3: CASSFRRQNYGYTF
DNA: TGTGCCAGCAGTTTCAGGCGACAGAACTATGGCTACACCTTC
J: TRBJ1-2
D: .
size: once
V: TRBV27

CDR3: CASSRTTTSSETQYF
DNA: TGTGCCAGCAGCCGAACTACGACTAGCTCAGAGACCCAGTACTTC
J: TRBJ2-5
D: TRBD2
size: few
V: TRBV11-3

CDR3: CASSSGGTRFF
DNA: TGTGCCAGCAGTTCCGGGGGGACTAGGTTCTTC
J: TRBJ2-1
D: TRBD2
size: .
V: TRBV6-5

CDR3: CASSVDQGARGYTF
DNA: TGTGCCAGCAGCGTAGATCAGGGGGCGCGAGGCTACACCTTC
J: TRBJ1-2
D: TRBD1
size: .
V: TRBV9

CDR3: CASSPSGTGTSPLHF
DNA: TGTGCCAGCAGTCCTTCCGGGACAGGAACCTCACCCCTCCACTTT
J: TRBJ1-6
D: TRBD1
size: few
V: TRBV27

CDR3: CAISPKGQGAQGANVLTF
DNA: TGTGCCATCAGCCCGAAGGGACAGGGGGCGCAGGGGGCCAACGTCCTGACTTTC
J: TRBJ2-6
D: TRBD1
size: .
V: TRBV10-3

CDR3: CASSDRTGAAPKYEQYF
DNA: TGTGCCAGCAGTGATAGAACAGGGGCTGCGCCCAAGTACGAGCAGTACTTC
J: TRBJ2-7
D: TRBD1
size: few
V: TRBV6-1

CDR3: CASSMTGQGSNEQYF
DNA: TGTGCCAGCAGCATGACGGGACAGGGTAGCAACGAGCAGTACTTC
J: TRBJ2-7
D: TRBD1
size: .
V: TRBV11-2

CDR3: CASSLVPGGETQYF
DNA: TGCGCCAGCAGCTTGGTGCCTGGGGGGGAGACCCAGTACTTC
J: TRBJ2-5
D: .
size: .
V: TRBV5-1

CDR3: CASSLVSFTGELFF
DNA: TGTGCCAGCAGCTTAGTCAGTTTCACCGGGGAGCTGTTTTTT
J: TRBJ2-2
D: .
size: .
V: TRBV7-9

CDR3: CASSLSFGVRQETQYF
DNA: TGTGCCAGCAGCTTAAGTTTCGGGGTTCGCCAAGAGACCCAGTACTTC
J: TRBJ2-5
D: .
size: .
V: TRBV7-8

CDR3: CAWSLGQGVNEQYF
DNA: TGTGCCTGGAGTCTGGGACAGGGGGTCAACGAGCAGTACTTC
J: TRBJ2-7
D: TRBD1
size: .
V: TRBV30

CDR3: CASSLNLLAGAPYNEQFF
DNA: TGTGCCAGCAGCTTAAATCTCCTAGCGGGGGCACCCTACAATGAGCAGTTCTTC
J: TRBJ2-1
D: TRBD2
size: .
V: TRBV7-2

CDR3: CASSAEGDGYTF
DNA: TGTGCCAGCAGTGCCGAGGGGGATGGCTACACCTTC
J: TRBJ1-2
D: .
size: .
V: TRBV2

CDR3: CASSSVYEQYF
DNA: TGTGCCAGCAGCTCGGTATACGAGCAGTACTTC
J: TRBJ2-7
D: .
size: .
V: TRBV11-1

CDR3: CAWGTGGVGETQYF
DNA: TGTGCCTGGGGCACAGGGGGCGTCGGAGAGACCCAGTACTTC
J: TRBJ2-5
D: TRBD1
size: .
V: TRBV30

CDR3: CASRDNRGQEKLFF
DNA: TGCGCCAGCAGGGACAACAGGGGGCAAGAAAAACTGTTTTTT
J: TRBJ1-4
D: TRBD1
size: .
V: TRBV5-1

CDR3: CASSISGNTYNEQFF
DNA: TGTGCCAGTAGTATTAGCGGGAATACCTACAATGAGCAGTTCTTC
J: TRBJ2-1
D: TRBD2
size: medium-sized
V: TRBV19

CDR3: CASSLQKDTGLYNEQFF
DNA: TGTGCCAGCAGCTTACAGAAAGACACCGGCTTATACAATGAGCAGTTCTTC
J: TRBJ2-1
D: .
size: .
V: TRBV7-3

CDR3: CASSLAGGQETQYF
DNA: TGCGCCAGCAGTTTAGCGGGGGGGCAAGAGACCCAGTACTTC
J: TRBJ2-5
D: TRBD2
size: .
V: TRBV5-1

CDR3: CSASSQTSGGPQFF
DNA: TGCAGTGCTAGTTCTCAAACTAGCGGGGGACCACAGTTCTTC
J: TRBJ2-1
D: TRBD2
size: .
V: TRBV20-1

CDR3: CASSVAPGQQETQYF
DNA: TGTGCCAGCAGCGTAGCCCCGGGACAGCAAGAGACCCAGTACTTC
J: TRBJ2-5
D: TRBD1
size: .
V: TRBV9

CDR3: CASSIDFESTQYF
DNA: TGTGCCAGTAGTATAGATTTCGAGTCTACCCAGTACTTC
J: TRBJ2-5
D: .
size: .
V: TRBV19

CDR3: CASSLGQTGQPQHF
DNA: TGCGCCAGCAGCTTGGGACAGACGGGCCAGCCCCAGCATTTT
J: TRBJ1-5
D: .
size: .
V: TRBV5-1

CDR3: CAISDPLGGRETQYF
DNA: TGTGCCATCAGTGACCCTCTAGGGGGTAGGGAGACCCAGTACTTC
J: TRBJ2-5
D: .
size: .
V: TRBV10-3

CDR3: CAISGADYEQYF
DNA: TGTGCCATCAGTGGGGCAGACTACGAGCAGTACTTC
J: TRBJ2-7
D: .
size: .
V: TRBV10-3

CDR3: CASSRTGQWGDNSPLHF
DNA: TGTGCCAGCAGCCGAACGGGACAGTGGGGAGATAATTCACCCCTCCACTTT
J: TRBJ1-6
D: TRBD1
size: .
V: TRBV5-5

CDR3: CASSISGEGATDTQYF
DNA: TGTGCCAGTAGTATCAGTGGTGAGGGGGCCACAGATACGCAGTATTTT
J: TRBJ2-3
D: TRBD1
size: .
V: TRBV19

CDR3: CASSEGQANIQYF
DNA: TGTGCCAGCAGTGAAGGGCAGGCAAACATTCAGTACTTC
J: TRBJ2-4
D: .
size: .
V: TRBV6-1

CDR3: CASSEEQINQPQHF
DNA: TGTGCCAGCAGTGAGGAACAGATCAATCAGCCCCAGCATTTT
J: TRBJ1-5
D: .
size: .
V: TRBV2

CDR3: CASSHGQGRGYGYTF
DNA: TGTGCCAGCAGCCACGGACAGGGGCGAGGCTATGGCTACACCTTC
J: TRBJ1-2
D: TRBD1
size: .
V: TRBV7-8

CDR3: CASSGQTGNTIYF
DNA: TGTGCCAGTAGTGGGCAGACTGGAAACACCATATATTTT
J: TRBJ1-3
D: .
size: .
V: TRBV19

CDR3: CASSPDGGVRETQYF
DNA: TGTGCCAGCAGCCCGGACGGGGGGGTTCGAGAGACCCAGTACTTC
J: TRBJ2-5
D: TRBD2
size: .
V: TRBV7-2

CDR3: CAWLPWDRANTGELFF
DNA: TGTGCCTGGCTGCCCTGGGACAGGGCGAACACCGGGGAGCTGTTTTTT
J: TRBJ2-2
D: TRBD1
size: .
V: TRBV30

CDR3: CATSDLETSAVLGQETQYF
DNA: TGTGCCACCAGTGATTTAGAAACTAGCGCAGTTTTGGGACAAGAGACCCAGTACTTC
J: TRBJ2-5
D: TRBD2
size: .
V: TRBV24-1

CDR3: CASSLETRSTDTQYF
DNA: TGCGCCAGCAGCTTGGAAACTAGAAGCACAGATACGCAGTATTTT
J: TRBJ2-3
D: .
size: .
V: TRBV5-1

CDR3: CASSTSGTQHQQFF
DNA: TGTGCCAGCAGCACTAGCGGTACCCAACATCAGCAGTTCTTC
J: TRBJ2-1
D: TRBD2
size: .
V: TRBV28